These 18 T cell receptor beta chains came from one sample sequenced in a study of spatial heterogeneity in lung cancer. These receptors are not linked to any known antigen. Study observations and caveats: Mutation tallies in tumors tracked expanded intratumoral alpha and beta TCR counts.

Time point noted: sample taken at primary tumor resection. TCRdb redid the calling of the 5' RACE reads with MiXCR, one entry per CDR3 protein. The sample yields about 11,000 distinct CDR3 sequences, 7.9% seen once. Source: lung tumor tissue, taken at surgery. The receptors derive from a female donor with early-stage non-small cell lung cancer.

The chain carries TRBV30 and TRBJ1-2, with D unclear. Germline CDR1 reads GTSNPN; CDR2 reads SVGIG (reference sequence). The CDR3 is made up of 13 amino acids. V lost 5 bases to trimming and J lost 8 bases, with 18 bases between them. The DNA of the CDR3 is TGTGCCTGGGCCCTCGCCGGGCTGGGGGGCTACACCTTC. Translated, it gives CAWALAGLGGYTF.

This clonotype rates as medium-sized. In DNA form, the CDR3 reads TGTGCCACCTCACACTACGTTGCGCCAGATACGCAGTATTTT. Its protein is CATSHYVAPDTQYF. The chain is built from TRBV7-8 and TRBJ2-3; D call uncertain. The CDR3 has 14 amino acids. Trimming removed 10 bases at V and 4 bases at J, with 18 bases between. Germline V gene sequence: CDR1 SGHVS, CDR2 FQNEAQ. Full variable domain (rest looked up from reference TRBV7-8 and TRBJ2-3): GAGVSQSPRYKVAKRGQDVALRCDPISGHVSLFWYQQALGQGPEFLTYFQNEAQLDKSGLPSDRFFAERPEGSVSTLKIQRTQQEDSAVYLCATSHYVAPDTQYFGPGTRLTVL.

This clonotype occurred many times. J is TRBJ1-2 and V is TRBV7-2; D may be TRBD1 (5 bases). There are 15 residues in the CDR3. Germline V CDR1 and CDR2: SGHTA, FQGNSA. The ends were cut back, 3 bases at V and 3 bases at J, with 14 bases in the middle. The CDR3, as DNA: TGTGCCAGCAGCTTGTGGGGGAGGCCCGACTATGGCTACACCTTC. Translated, it gives CASSLWGRPDYGYTF. The full variable domain, rest sourced from reference TRBV7-2 and TRBJ1-2, is GAGVSQSPSNKVTEKGKDVELRCDPISGHTALYWYRQSLGQGLEFLIYFQGNSAPDKSGLPSDRFSAERTGGSVSTLTIQRTQQEDSAVYLCASSLWGRPDYGYTFGSGTRLTVV.

Many counts were recorded for this clonotype. J is TRBJ2-2 and V is TRBV11-3, with TRBD1 matching 7 bases. CDR1 is SGHNT and CDR2 is YENEEA in the germline V gene. CDR3 size: 16 residues. The V segment lost 1 base and the J segment 3 bases; nucleotides outside the gene matches: 5. CDR3 protein: CASSLVGGEDTGELFF. CDR3 coding DNA: TGTGCCAGCAGCTTAGTAGGGGGCGAAGACACCGGGGAGCTGTTTTTT.

This clonotype was detected ten times or more. The chain recombines TRBV11-2 with TRBJ2-2; D gene unclear. The CDR3 loop spans 18 amino acids. CDR1 and CDR2 from the germline V gene are SGHAT and FQNNGV. V lost 3 bases and J lost 1, with 18 bases in between. CDR3 sequence reads: CASSLYSVLNVNTGELFF. The CDR3 DNA follows: TGTGCCAGCAGCTTGTACAGCGTCTTGAACGTGAACACCGGGGAGCTGTTTTTT.

This clonotype was counted at least ten times. J is TRBJ2-2 and V is TRBV29-1; D not certain. The CDR3 is made up of 14 amino acids. Per the germline V gene, CDR1 is SQVTM and CDR2 is ANQGSEA. With 4 bases removed from V and 4 bases from J, the gap between germline ends came to 13 bases. For the CDR3, the DNA is TGCAGCGTTGGTTTTACCGTCGGCACCGGGGAGCTGTTTTTT. Protein product: CSVGFTVGTGELFF.

By share, this clonotype ranks as medium-sized. V gene TRBV3-1 combines with J gene TRBJ2-7; D perhaps matches TRBD2 (5 bases). The CDR3 covers 12 residues. Between the trimmed V and J ends, which lost 4 bases and 6 bases, there was a span of 10 bases. Germline lookup yields CDR1 LGHDT and CDR2 YNNKEL (reference sequence). CDR3: CASSLVEGEQYF. The CDR3 DNA sequence: TGTGCCAGCAGCCTGGTTGAGGGCGAGCAGTACTTC.

Remarks on this clonotype: This could be a read error, since a much larger clone is one nucleotide away. The genes are TRBV12-3 or TRBV12-4 and TRBJ2-7; D unclear. The CDR3 consists of 14 residues. CDR3 amino acids: CANSFGDVATSEYF. In DNA form, the CDR3 reads TGTGCCAACAGTTTCGGCGACGTGGCTACTTCGGAGTACTTC.

This clonotype is medium-sized in the sample. The chain has TRBV4-2 and TRBJ2-3, with 9 bases fitting TRBD2. CDR1 is LGHNA and CDR2 is YNFKEQ in the germline V gene. Germline trimming cut 4 bases from V and 1 base from J; bases unmatched to any gene: 12. The length of the CDR3 is 18 residues. The CDR3 DNA reads as TGTGCCAGCAGCCCAAGGGAGGTAGCGGGGGCCCGCACAGATACGCAGTATTTT. As protein: CASSPREVAGARTDTQYF.

This chain connects TRBV6-5 to TRBJ2-7; 7 nucleotides agree with TRBD1. V shed 5 bases, J shed 2 bases, and the junction held 9 bases outside the gene matches. This CDR3 is 15 amino acids long. CDR1 is MNHEY and CDR2 is SVGAGI in the germline V gene. In nucleotides, the CDR3 is TGTGCCAGCAGTCAACCGGGACAGCCCACCTACGAGCAGTACTTC. This encodes CASSQPGQPTYEQYF.

This clonotype was recorded many times. One end of the junction fails to match germline, which may point to a read error. The CDR3 sequence is CASREGEGPYEQYF. For the CDR3, the DNA is TGTGCCAGCAGGGAAGGGGAGGGGCCCTACGAGCAGTACTTC. The V call is TRBV2, the J call TRBJ2-7; 7 positions match TRBD2. This CDR3 comprises 14 residues. Germline CDR1 is SNHLY and CDR2 is FYNNEI.

This clonotype has ten or more counts. The gene calls are TRBV11-2 and TRBJ2-5; D may be TRBD1 or TRBD2 (5 bases each). Germline V gene sequence: CDR1 SGHAT, CDR2 FQNNGV. V was clipped by 5 bases and J by 7 bases, with 11 bases between them. CDR3 length: 12 amino acids. The CDR3 nucleotides are TGTGCCAGCAGCCGCGATGGGGGGACCCAGTACTTC. Protein sequence: CASSRDGGTQYF.

This clonotype was seen a handful of times. The J gene is TRBJ2-3, the V gene TRBV11-2; D may be TRBD1 or TRBD2 (5 bases each). Looked up from germline, CDR1 is SGHAT and CDR2 is FQNNGV. Trimming cost V 1 base and J 5 bases, with 13 bases left between them. This CDR3 has 15 amino acids. In DNA, the CDR3 is TGTGCCAGCAGCTTAGGGGGGAATGCGGGAGATACGCAGTATTTT. This sequence encodes CASSLGGNAGDTQYF.

In its sample, this clonotype was seen many times. V gene TRBV14 combines with J gene TRBJ1-3; D gene unclear. With 1 base removed from V and 0 bases from J, the gap between germline ends came to 7 bases. Germline CDR1 and CDR2: SGHDN and FVKESK. The CDR3 runs to 15 residues. DNA of the CDR3: TGTGCCAGCAGCCAAGTGGGAGTCTCTGGAAACACCATATATTTT. Its translation: CASSQVGVSGNTIYF.

At least ten counts were recorded for this clonotype. V usage is TRBV7-3 and J usage is TRBJ2-3; D possibly corresponds to TRBD1 (5 bases). The CDR3 is 14 amino acids. From germline, CDR1 is SGHTA and CDR2 FQGTGA. Trimming removed 6 bases at V and 1 base at J, with 11 bases between. The chain's CDR3 is CASSWGQGTDTQYF. CDR3 in DNA: TGTGCCAGCAGTTGGGGCCAGGGCACAGATACGCAGTATTTT.

The CDR3 region has the DNA TGTGCCAGCAGCTCGGGGCGGCAGGGGAATGGCTACACCTTC. It encodes CASSSGRQGNGYTF. This chain connects TRBV11-2 to TRBJ1-2; a possible D gene is TRBD1 (6 bases). Germline CDR1 reads SGHAT; CDR2 reads FQNNGV. V was trimmed by 4 bases and J by 6 bases, leaving 15 bases between them. The CDR3 is made up of 14 amino acids. Full variable domain (rest looked up from reference TRBV11-2 and TRBJ1-2): EAGVAQSPRYKIIEKRQSVAFWCNPISGHATLYWYQQILGQGPKLLIQFQNNGVVDDSQLPKDRFSAERLKGVDSTLKIQPAKLEDSAVYLCASSSGRQGNGYTFGSGTRLTVV.

By sample share, this clonotype is medium-sized. J is TRBJ2-3 and V is TRBV9, with 9 nucleotides matching TRBD1. The CDR3 is 16 amino acids. Trimming removed 4 bases from V and 4 bases from J; junction bases left unmatched: 10. CDR1 is SGDLS and CDR2 is YYNGEE in the germline V gene. In DNA form, the CDR3 reads TGTGCCAGCAGCTTGACCGGGACAGGGTCGGCAGATACGCAGTATTTT. Translated: CASSLTGTGSADTQYF.

This clonotype qualifies as medium-sized. The chain couples TRBV5-4 to TRBJ2-5, with D perhaps being TRBD1 or TRBD2 (5 bases each). This CDR3 has 15 residues. The V gene lost 5 bases and the J gene lost 4 bases, with 18 bases spanning the gap. Germline V gene data show CDR1 as SGHNT and CDR2 as YYREEE (reference sequence). In DNA form, the CDR3 reads TGTGCCAGCAGGGTCCGGGGAAAAGGGGCAGAGACCCAGTACTTC. It codes for CASRVRGKGAETQYF.